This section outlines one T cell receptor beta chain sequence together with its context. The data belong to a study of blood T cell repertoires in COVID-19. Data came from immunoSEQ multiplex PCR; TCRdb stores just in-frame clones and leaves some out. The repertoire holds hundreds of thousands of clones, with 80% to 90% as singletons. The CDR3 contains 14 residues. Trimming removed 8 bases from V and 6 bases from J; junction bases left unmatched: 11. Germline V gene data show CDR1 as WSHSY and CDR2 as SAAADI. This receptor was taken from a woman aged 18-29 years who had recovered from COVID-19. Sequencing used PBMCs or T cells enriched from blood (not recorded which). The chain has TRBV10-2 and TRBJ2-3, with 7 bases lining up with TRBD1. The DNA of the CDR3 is TGCGCCAGCGGCCTGCTCACAGGGGTGGATACGCAGTATTTT. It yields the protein CASGLLTGVDTQYF.